Below, 25 T cell receptor beta chains from the same sample are listed, as sequenced in a study of blood T cells in healthy people across ages. Together with a sample-barcoded 5' primer, a J-beta primer mix was included in a second PCR lasting about 6 to 11 cycles. Using its own MiXCR run on the 5' RACE reads, TCRdb lists one record per CDR3 protein. The sample holds some 1.4 million distinct CDR3 sequences, approximately 42% seen once. Sequenced sample: blood. These receptors were collected from a young woman in good health.

This clonotype was counted only a few times. The rearrangement links TRBV9 to TRBJ2-1; 7 bases line up with TRBD2. Trimming took 0 bases from V and 6 from J; bases not matched to a gene: 6. CDR3 size: 15 residues. Looked up from germline, CDR1 is SGDLS and CDR2 is YYNGEE. In DNA, the CDR3 is TGTGCCAGCAGCGTAGCGGGGGGATTCAGCAATGAGCAGTTCTTC. Translation gives CASSVAGGFSNEQFF. The complete variable domain, with remaining parts taken from reference TRBV9 and TRBJ2-1, reads DSGVTQTPKHLITATGQRVTLRCSPRSGDLSVYWYQQSLDQGLQFLIQYYNGEERAKGNILERFSAQQFPDLHSELNLSSLELGDSALYFCASSVAGGFSNEQFFGPGTRLTVL.

V gene TRBV12-3 or TRBV12-4 combines with J gene TRBJ2-7; D may be TRBD2 (7 bases). The CDR3 has 14 amino acids. Between the trimmed V and J ends, which lost 3 bases and 4 bases, there was a span of 13 bases. Here the CDR3 reads CASSLGGRRYEQYF. Here the CDR3 DNA reads TGTGCCAGCAGTTTGGGGGGGCGCAGGTACGAGCAGTACTTC.

This clonotype occurred a few times. The chain couples TRBV5-1 to TRBJ2-1; 13 bases agree with TRBD2. With V trimmed by 7 bases and J by 8 bases, 9 bases remained unmatched. From germline, CDR1 is SGHRS and CDR2 YFSETQ. CDR3 length equals 15 residues. The CDR3 protein is CASGRGGLAGDEQFF. The CDR3 DNA follows: TGCGCCAGCGGCCGAGGCGGACTAGCGGGGGATGAGCAGTTCTTC.

This clonotype was observed a handful of times. The CDR3 sequence is CASSFTGGADTQYF. As DNA, the CDR3 is TGTGCCAGCAGCTTTACGGGTGGCGCAGATACGCAGTATTTT. The chain uses TRBV11-2 and TRBJ2-3; D is uncertain. The germline CDR1 and CDR2 sequences are SGHAT and FQNNGV. V dropped 3 bases and J dropped 4 bases, with 11 bases sitting between them. This CDR3 comprises 14 residues.

The chain is built from TRBV7-3 and TRBJ1-6; D not resolved. Trimming cost V 5 bases and J 5 bases, with 13 bases left between them. This CDR3 region has 15 residues. CDR1 SGHTA and CDR2 FQGTGA come from the germline V gene. In DNA, the CDR3 is TGTGCCAGCAGCCCGAGCACACAGAATAATTCACCCCTCCACTTT. Encoded protein: CASSPSTQNNSPLHF.

The chain is built from TRBV7-8 and TRBJ1-2; weak D call: TRBD1 (5 bases). This CDR3 spans 16 amino acids. The V end lost 1 base, the J end lost 1 base, and 13 bases lay between the germline ends. Germline CDR1 SGHVS, CDR2 FQNEAQ. DNA of the CDR3: TGTGCCAGCAGCTTAGTCAGGGAAACCCTTAACTATGGCTACACCTTC. Translated, it gives CASSLVRETLNYGYTF.

The chain is built from TRBV27 and TRBJ1-3; D gene uncertain. There are 16 residues in the CDR3. The V gene's germline CDR1 is MNHEY and CDR2 SMNVEV (reference sequence). Trimming removed 5 bases from V and 0 bases from J, with 14 bases in between. CDR3 sequence: CASSPRMSDSGNTIYF. CDR3 bases: TGTGCCAGCAGTCCAAGGATGTCAGACTCTGGAAACACCATATATTTT.

The chain employs TRBV6-1 and TRBJ2-5; 10 nucleotides line up with TRBD2. From germline, CDR1 is MNHNS and CDR2 SASEGT. This CDR3 is 12 amino acids long. V lost 5 bases, J lost 13 bases, and 7 bases stayed unmatched. The CDR3 DNA reads TGTGCCAGCAGTCCCCACACTAGCGGGATGTACTTC. Amino acid sequence: CASSPHTSGMYF.

This clonotype occurred once. The V gene is TRBV20-1, the J gene TRBJ1-1; D is unresolved. V was pared by 6 bases and J by 7 bases, with 18 bases between. Looked up from germline, CDR1 is DFQATT and CDR2 is SNEGSKA (reference sequence). The CDR3 extends over 13 amino acids. Here the CDR3 reads CSALDREVVEAFF. The DNA of the CDR3 is TGCAGTGCCCTGGACCGGGAGGTAGTTGAAGCTTTCTTT.

The table lists this clonotype with a count of one. The gene calls are TRBV12-5 and TRBJ2-7, with TRBD2 as a possible D gene (5 bases). V was shortened by 5 bases and J by 4 bases, with 18 bases between the two germline ends. Germline assignment: CDR1 LGHNT and CDR2 FRNRAP. CDR3 length: 15 amino acids. This CDR3 reads CASGPGAGGNYEQYF. Written as DNA, the CDR3 is TGTGCTAGTGGTCCAGGAGCCGGAGGTAATTACGAGCAGTACTTC.

The chain is built from TRBV6-2 or TRBV6-3 and TRBJ2-1; D not certain. CDR3 length: 14 amino acids. Germline values: CDR1 MNHEY, CDR2 SVGEGT. V shed 3 bases and J shed 0 bases, with 6 bases lying between them. The CDR3 coding sequence is TGTGCCAGCAGTTATACAGACTCCTACAATGAGCAGTTCTTC. Translating gives CASSYTDSYNEQFF.

This clonotype has a count of ten or more. The chain couples TRBV6-6 to TRBJ2-5; D is uncertain. The CDR3 is 14 residues long. Germline lookup yields CDR1 MNHNY and CDR2 SVGAGI (reference sequence). The germline V and J ends were trimmed by 0 bases and 1 base, with 6 bases remaining between them. CDR3 residues: CASSYSPGQETQYF. The CDR3 coding sequence is TGTGCCAGCAGTTACTCGCCGGGCCAAGAGACCCAGTACTTC.

A single count supports this clonotype. V and J are TRBV6-1 and TRBJ2-7; perhaps TRBD2 as D (6 bases). The CDR3 extends over 16 amino acids. With 0 bases removed from V and 4 bases from J, the gap between germline ends came to 16 bases. Per germline, CDR1 MNHNS and CDR2 SASEGT. CDR3 nucleotides: TGTGCCAGCAGTGAAGCGGCGGGGCCACCTAGGTACGAGCAGTACTTC. Its protein product is CASSEAAGPPRYEQYF.

This clonotype was seen only a few times. The chain links TRBV4-1 to TRBJ2-4; TRBD2 agrees at 9 bases. V dropped 4 bases and J dropped 7; count of bases not matched to a gene: 17. Germline V gene lookup returns CDR1 MGHRA and CDR2 YSYEKL. This CDR3 comprises 18 residues. DNA for the CDR3: TGCGCCAGCAGCCCAGGCGAGGTAGCGGGGGATCAGGGGAACATTCAGTACTTC. Translating it yields CASSPGEVAGDQGNIQYF.

This clonotype was seen once. V and J are TRBV7-9 and TRBJ2-3, with unresolved D. The germline gives CDR1 SEHNR, CDR2 FQNEAQ (reference sequence). The CDR3 has 10 amino acids. Written as DNA, the CDR3 is TGTGTGGCGAGCACAGATACGCAGTATTTT. It encodes CVASTDTQYF.

This clonotype has only a few counts. This rearrangement joins TRBV4-1 to TRBJ1-2, with D perhaps TRBD1 (5 bases). The CDR3 extends over 14 amino acids. Trimming removed 4 bases at V and 4 bases at J, with 13 bases between. Germline CDR1 MGHRA, CDR2 YSYEKL. In DNA, the CDR3 is TGCGCCAGCAGCCCTCGGGGGGTTGGCTATGGCTACACCTTC. Protein sequence: CASSPRGVGYGYTF.

The table lists this clonotype with a few counts. The V gene is TRBV7-3, the J gene TRBJ1-6, with TRBD1 identical over 9 bases. Germline V lookup: CDR1 SGHTA, CDR2 FQGTGA. The CDR3 spans 15 residues. The ends lost 2 bases at V and 10 bases at J; junction bases unmatched: 6. The CDR3 DNA reads TGTGCCAGCAGCTTATCTGGGACAGGGTACTCACCCCTCCACTTT. Translating it yields CASSLSGTGYSPLHF. Supplemented by reference TRBV7-3 and TRBJ1-6, the full variable domain reads GAGVSQTPSNKVTEKGKYVELRCDPISGHTALYWYRQSLGQGPEFLIYFQGTGAADDSGLPNDRFFAVRPEGSVSTLKIQRTERGDSAVYLCASSLSGTGYSPLHFGNGTRLTVT.

The rearrangement joins TRBV5-1 to TRBJ2-7; D is unresolved. V lost 0 bases and J lost 5, with 12 bases in between. The germline CDR1 and CDR2 sequences are SGHRS and YFSETQ. The CDR3 contains 14 residues. In DNA form, the CDR3 reads TGCGCCAGCAGCTTGGAACTGATTCGCGACGAGCAGTACTTC. Protein product: CASSLELIRDEQYF.

J is TRBJ2-1 and V is TRBV2, with D possibly TRBD1 on 6 matching bases. Germline V gene data show CDR1 as SNHLY and CDR2 as FYNNEI. Trimming removed 7 bases from V and 12 bases from J, with 16 bases in between. This CDR3 is 12 amino acids long. In nucleotides, the CDR3 is TGTGCCAGCATCCCGGACAGCCTGGTGCAGTTCTTC. This encodes CASIPDSLVQFF. Combining the CDR3 with reference TRBV2 and TRBJ2-1 gives the whole variable domain EPEVTQTPSHQVTQMGQEVILRCVPISNHLYFYWYRQILGQKVEFLVSFYNNEISEKSEIFDDQFSVERPDGSNFTLKIRSTKLEDSAMYFCASIPDSLVQFFGPGTRLTVL.

The CDR3 spells CASSHVSREQYF. CDR3 coding DNA: TGTGCCAGCAGTCACGTCAGCCGGGAGCAGTACTTC. The V gene is TRBV6-6, the J gene TRBJ2-7; unclear D gene. The CDR3 covers 12 residues. Germline CDR1 MNHNY, CDR2 SVGAGI (reference sequence). V was clipped by 5 bases and J by 7 bases, with 12 bases between them.

This clonotype was counted a few times. This chain links TRBV6-6 with TRBJ1-5, with D perhaps TRBD1 (6 bases). Germline V gene lookup returns CDR1 MNHNY and CDR2 SVGAGI (reference sequence). The CDR3 contains 15 residues. Trimming removed 6 bases at V and 3 bases at J, with 15 bases between. CDR3 loop: CASSARQVNNQPQHF. CDR3 sequence (DNA): TGTGCCAGCAGCGCCCGACAGGTTAACAATCAGCCCCAGCATTTT.

The sample holds one count of this clonotype. Here the CDR3 reads CASSAKGAGAGNNEQFF. The CDR3 bases are TGTGCCAGCAGCGCCAAAGGGGCGGGTGCCGGAAACAATGAGCAGTTCTTC. The gene calls are TRBV7-7 and TRBJ2-1; D might be TRBD1 or TRBD2, each matching 5 bases. With 5 bases removed from V and 5 bases from J, the gap between germline ends came to 22 bases. The germline V gene encodes CDR1 SSHAT and CDR2 FNYEAQ (reference sequence). The CDR3 runs to 17 residues. Full variable domain (rest looked up from reference TRBV7-7 and TRBJ2-1): GAGVSQSPRYKVTKRGQDVTLRCDPISSHATLYWYQQALGQGPEFLTYFNYEAQPDKSGLPSDRFSAERPEGSISTLTIQRTEQRDSAMYRCASSAKGAGAGNNEQFFGPGTRLTVL.

Regarding this clonotype: The junction departs from the called germline gene at one end, perhaps through a read error. The chain employs TRBV12-3 or TRBV12-4 and TRBJ2-1, with 9 bases aligning to TRBD2. The length of the CDR3 is 16 residues. The CDR3 spells CASSPDGGGAHNERFF. The CDR3 DNA reads TGTGCCAGCAGCCCAGACGGCGGGGGGGCCCACAATGAGCGGTTCTTC.

This clonotype came up a few times. V is TRBV30 and J is TRBJ1-6; D is undetermined. Trimming stripped 4 bases from V and 9 bases from J, with 19 bases between. The CDR3 is 15 residues long. Germline V CDR1 and CDR2: GTSNPN, SVGIG (reference sequence). The CDR3 here is CAWTSVERDSSPLHF. Written as DNA, the CDR3 is TGTGCCTGGACGTCGGTAGAGAGAGATAGTTCACCCCTCCACTTT.

In this sample, this clonotype turned up a few times. The J gene is TRBJ2-3, the V gene TRBV24-1, with a weak D call TRBD1 (6 bases). The V gene lost 1 base and the J gene lost 0 bases, with 10 bases spanning the gap. CDR3 length: 16 residues. Germline V lookup: CDR1 KGHDR, CDR2 SFDVKD. The CDR3 protein is CATSDFGDTSTDTQYF. CDR3 coding DNA: TGTGCCACCAGTGATTTTGGGGACACTAGCACAGATACGCAGTATTTT.